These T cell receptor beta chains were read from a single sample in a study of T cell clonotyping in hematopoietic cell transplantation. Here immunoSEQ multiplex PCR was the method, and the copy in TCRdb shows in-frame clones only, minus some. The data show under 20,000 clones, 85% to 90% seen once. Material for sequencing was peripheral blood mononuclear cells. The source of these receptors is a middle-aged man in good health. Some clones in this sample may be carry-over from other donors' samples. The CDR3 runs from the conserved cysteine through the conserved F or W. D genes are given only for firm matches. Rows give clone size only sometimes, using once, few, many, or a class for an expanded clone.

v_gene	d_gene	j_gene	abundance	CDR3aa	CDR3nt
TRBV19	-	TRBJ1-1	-	CASSIDTGREAFF	TGTGCCAGTAGTATAGATACCGGGAGGGAAGCTTTCTTT
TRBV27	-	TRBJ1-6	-	CASSILWTGSSYNSPLHF	TGTGCCAGCAGTATACTGTGGACGGGAAGCTCCTATAATTCACCCCTCCACTTT
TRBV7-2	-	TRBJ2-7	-	CASSLGRTDYEQYF	TGTGCCAGCAGCTTAGGCAGGACAGACTACGAGCAGTACTTC
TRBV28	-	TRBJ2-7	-	CASSLPHYEQYF	TGTGCCAGCAGTTTACCGCATTACGAGCAGTACTTC
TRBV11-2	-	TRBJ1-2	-	CASSLTGRDYGYTF	TGTGCCAGCAGCTTAACAGGGCGGGACTATGGCTACACCTTC
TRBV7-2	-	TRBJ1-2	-	CASSPQMGYYGYTF	TGTGCCAGCAGCCCTCAGATGGGCTACTATGGCTACACCTTC
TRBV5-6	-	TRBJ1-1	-	CASSWEETEAFF	TGTGCCAGCAGCTGGGAAGAGACTGAAGCTTTCTTT
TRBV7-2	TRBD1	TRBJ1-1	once	CASSFKGGQGAQVAFF	TGTGCCAGCAGCTTTAAGGGGGGACAGGGGGCGCAAGTTGCTTTCTTT
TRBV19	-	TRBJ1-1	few	CASRPDSLNTEAFF	TGTGCCAGTAGGCCGGACAGTTTGAACACTGAAGCTTTCTTT
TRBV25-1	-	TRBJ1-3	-	CATQGTPGNTIYF	TGTGCCACACAGGGAACCCCTGGAAACACCATATATTTT
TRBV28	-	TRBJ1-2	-	CASSFRTLSYTF	TGTGCCAGCAGTTTCAGGACACTTTCCTACACCTTC
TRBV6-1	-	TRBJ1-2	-	CASSLTTNYGYTF	TGTGCCAGCAGTTTGACAACCAACTATGGCTACACCTTC
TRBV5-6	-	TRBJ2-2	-	CASSWRDSANTGELFF	TGTGCCAGCAGCTGGAGGGACAGTGCGAACACCGGGGAGCTGTTTTTT
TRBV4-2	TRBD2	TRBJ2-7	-	CASSQALAGGQGEQYF	TGTGCCAGCAGCCAAGCACTAGCGGGGGGGCAAGGCGAGCAGTACTTC
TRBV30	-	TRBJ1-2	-	CAWSEGISTYGYTF	TGTGCCTGGAGTGAGGGGATCTCAACCTATGGCTACACCTTC
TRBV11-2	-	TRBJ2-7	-	CASSPGTWGSSYEQYF	TGTGCCAGCAGCCCAGGGACGTGGGGGAGCTCCTACGAGCAGTACTTC
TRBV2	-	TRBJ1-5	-	CASRLAGWDQPQHF	TGTGCCAGCAGGTTGGCAGGCTGGGATCAGCCCCAGCATTTT
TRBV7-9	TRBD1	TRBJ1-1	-	CASGLQGPNTEAFF	TGTGCCAGCGGACTACAGGGGCCGAACACTGAAGCTTTCTTT
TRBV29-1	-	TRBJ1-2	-	CSVVQGNYGYTF	TGCAGCGTTGTCCAGGGTAACTATGGCTACACCTTC
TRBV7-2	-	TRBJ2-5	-	CASSLSSYRETQYF	TGTGCCAGCAGCTTGAGTTCCTACAGGGAGACCCAGTACTTC
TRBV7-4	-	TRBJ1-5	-	CASTAPQTWSNQPQHF	TGTGCCAGCACAGCCCCTCAGACATGGAGCAATCAGCCCCAGCATTTT
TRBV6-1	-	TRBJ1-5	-	CASSTRWDNQPQHF	TGTGCCAGCAGTACCCGGTGGGACAATCAGCCCCAGCATTTT
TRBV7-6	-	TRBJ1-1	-	CASSRTGAASEAFF	TGTGCCAGCAGCCGGACGGGGGCGGCCTCTGAAGCTTTCTTT
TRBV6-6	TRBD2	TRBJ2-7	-	CASSNKGLAGYEQYF	TGTGCCAGCAGTAACAAAGGACTAGCGGGGTACGAGCAGTACTTC
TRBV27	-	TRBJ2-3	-	CASSSLTPQGISTDTQYF	TGTGCCAGCAGTTCACTAACACCTCAGGGGATTAGCACAGATACGCAGTATTTT
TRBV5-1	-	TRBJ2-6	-	CASSFYLTGSGANVLTF	TGCGCCAGCAGCTTTTACCTGACCGGCTCTGGGGCCAACGTCCTGACTTTC
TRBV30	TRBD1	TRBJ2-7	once	CAWSVGTGDYEQYF	TGTGCCTGGAGCGTTGGGACAGGAGATTACGAGCAGTACTTC
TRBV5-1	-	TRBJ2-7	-	CASSAEGLYYEQYF	TGCGCCAGCAGCGCCGAGGGGCTATACTACGAGCAGTACTTC
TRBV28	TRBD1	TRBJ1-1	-	CASSFIIRGRPEAFF	TGTGCCAGCAGTTTTATCATCAGGGGGCGACCTGAAGCTTTCTTT
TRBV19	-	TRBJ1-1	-	CASRISTGTEAFF	TGTGCCAGTAGAATCTCCACAGGGACTGAAGCTTTCTTT
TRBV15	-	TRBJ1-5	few	CATSSQGHQPQHF	TGTGCCACCAGCAGTCAAGGGCATCAGCCCCAGCATTTT
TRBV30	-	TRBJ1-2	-	CAWSVDGYTF	TGTGCCTGGAGTGTCGATGGCTACACCTTC
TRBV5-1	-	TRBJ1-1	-	CASSLLGQRRVNTEAFF	TGCGCCAGCAGCTTGCTCGGACAGAGAAGGGTCAACACTGAAGCTTTCTTT
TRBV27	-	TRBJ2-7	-	CASSKNRESYEQYF	TGTGCCAGCAGTAAGAACAGGGAATCCTACGAGCAGTACTTC
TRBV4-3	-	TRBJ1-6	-	CASSQDRSPYNSPLHF	TGCGCCAGCAGCCAAGATAGGAGTCCTTATAATTCACCCCTCCACTTT
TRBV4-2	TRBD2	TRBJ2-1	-	CASSQGQQWGAGEVNNEQFF	TGTGCCAGCAGCCAGGGGCAGCAATGGGGTGCGGGGGAAGTTAACAATGAGCAGTTCTTC
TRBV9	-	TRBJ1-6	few	CASSARTDNSPLHF	TGTGCCAGCAGCGCCCGGACAGATAATTCACCCCTCCACTTT
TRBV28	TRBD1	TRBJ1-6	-	CASTYRGNSPLHF	TGTGCCAGCACCTACAGGGGGAATTCACCCCTCCACTTT
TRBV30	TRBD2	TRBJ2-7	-	CAWSVLSGDYEQYF	TGTGCCTGGAGTGTACTTAGCGGGGACTACGAGCAGTACTTC
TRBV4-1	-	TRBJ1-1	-	CASSQSGGMNTEAFF	TGCGCCAGCAGCCAATCTGGGGGCATGAACACTGAAGCTTTCTTT
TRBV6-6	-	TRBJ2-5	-	CASSFGSSRETQYF	TGTGCCAGCAGTTTCGGGTCGAGCAGAGAGACCCAGTACTTC
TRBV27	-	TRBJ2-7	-	CASSKPGHHEQYF	TGTGCCAGCAGTAAGCCGGGACACCACGAGCAGTACTTC
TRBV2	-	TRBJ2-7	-	CASSGRWEYEQYF	TGTGCCAGCAGCGGACGTTGGGAGTACGAGCAGTACTTC